This T cell receptor (beta chain) was identified during a study of human T cells and chemical hapten exposure. Study observations and caveats: Compared to controls, expanded TCRs made significantly more large clusters of similar CDR3s.

Per the authors' pipeline: A typical sample had 100,000 or so TCRs, with roughly 23,224 to 690,600 overall. TCRdb independently ran MiXCR on the RACE reads; one entry per CDR3 protein. The V and J calls and clone size come from TCRdb's table, not from the authors' own analysis. The sample holds 180,000 or so distinct CDR3 sequences, about 20% seen once. The time point is: patch test 1, 2 weeks after DPC sensitization. Stated treatment: therapeutic diphenylcyclopropenone sensitization with weekly scalp DPC. A remark on this clonotype: What it recognizes is unknown.

The CDR3 sequence is 13 residues long. The V gene lost 5 bases and the J gene lost 3 bases, with 11 bases spanning the gap. Germline-derived CDR1 and CDR2 are SGHDN and FVKESK. The rearrangement links TRBV14 to TRBJ2-7; the D is unclear. Sequenced here: whole blood, sampled in connection with sensitization to the hapten diphenylcyclopropenone (DPC). The TCR sequence derives from a woman aged 45-59 years with alopecia areata. Some clones in this sample may be carry-over from other donors' samples. Here the CDR3 DNA reads TGTGCCAGCAGCAATTCCCGGATCTACGAGCAGTACTTC. As protein: CASSNSRIYEQYF.